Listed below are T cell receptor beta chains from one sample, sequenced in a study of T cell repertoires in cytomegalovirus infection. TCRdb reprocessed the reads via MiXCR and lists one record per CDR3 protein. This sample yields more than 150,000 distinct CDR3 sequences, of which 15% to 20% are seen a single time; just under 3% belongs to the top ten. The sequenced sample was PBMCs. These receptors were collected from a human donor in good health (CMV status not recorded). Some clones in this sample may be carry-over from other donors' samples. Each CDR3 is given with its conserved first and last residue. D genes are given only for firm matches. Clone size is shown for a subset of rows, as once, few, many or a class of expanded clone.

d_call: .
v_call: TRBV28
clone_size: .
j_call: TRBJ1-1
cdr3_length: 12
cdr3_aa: CASSLPQGQAFF
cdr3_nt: TGTGCCAGCAGTTTACCCCAGGGGCAAGCTTTCTTT

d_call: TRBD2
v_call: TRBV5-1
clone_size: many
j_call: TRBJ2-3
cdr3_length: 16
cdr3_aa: CASSHRTAGEKDTQYF
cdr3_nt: TGCGCCAGCAGCCACCGGACGGCGGGAGAGAAAGATACGCAGTATTTT

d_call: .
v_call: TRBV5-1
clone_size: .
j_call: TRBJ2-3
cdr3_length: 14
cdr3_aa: CASSSSGQSDTQYF
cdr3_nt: TGCGCCAGCAGCTCTTCAGGACAGTCAGATACGCAGTATTTT

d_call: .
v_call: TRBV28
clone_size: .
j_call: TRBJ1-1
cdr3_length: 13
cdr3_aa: CASSLWGNTEASF
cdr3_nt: TGTGCCAGCAGTTTATGGGGGAACACTGAAGCTTCCTTT

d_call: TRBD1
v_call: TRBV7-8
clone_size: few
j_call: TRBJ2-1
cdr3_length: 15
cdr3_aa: CASSVRDSEYNEQFF
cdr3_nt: TGTGCCAGCAGCGTCCGGGACAGCGAGTACAATGAGCAGTTCTTC

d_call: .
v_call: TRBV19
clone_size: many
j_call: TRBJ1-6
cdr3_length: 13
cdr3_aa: CASSIGGDSPLHF
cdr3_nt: TGTGCCAGTAGTATCGGCGGGGATTCACCCCTCCACTTT

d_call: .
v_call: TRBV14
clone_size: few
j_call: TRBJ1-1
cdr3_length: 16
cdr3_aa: CASSQGQGSMNTEAFF
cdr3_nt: TGTGCCAGCAGCCAAGGGCAGGGAAGCATGAACACTGAAGCTTTCTTT

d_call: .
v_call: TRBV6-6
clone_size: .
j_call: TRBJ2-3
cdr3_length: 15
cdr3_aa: CASTYRDGSTDTQYF
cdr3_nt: TGTGCCAGCACCTACCGGGACGGGTCCACAGATACGCAGTATTTT

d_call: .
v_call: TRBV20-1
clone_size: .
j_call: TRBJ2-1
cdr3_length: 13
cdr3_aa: CSALRAAANEQFF
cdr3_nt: TGCAGTGCTTTAAGGGCCGCCGCCAATGAGCAGTTCTTC

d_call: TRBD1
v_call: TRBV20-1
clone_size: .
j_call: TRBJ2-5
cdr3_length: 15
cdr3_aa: CSAAGQGGGQETQYF
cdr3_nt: TGCAGTGCCGCCGGACAGGGAGGAGGCCAAGAGACCCAGTACTTC

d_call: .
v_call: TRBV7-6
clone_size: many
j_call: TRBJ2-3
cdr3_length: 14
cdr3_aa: CASSLAGNTDTQYF
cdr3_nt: TGTGCCAGCAGCTTAGCGGGCAACACAGATACGCAGTATTTT

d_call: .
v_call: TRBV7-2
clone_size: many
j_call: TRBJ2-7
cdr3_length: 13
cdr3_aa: CASSLQVTYEQYF
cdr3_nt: TGTGCCAGCAGCCTACAGGTGACCTACGAGCAGTACTTC

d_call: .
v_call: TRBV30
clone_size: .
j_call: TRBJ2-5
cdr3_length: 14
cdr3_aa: CAARRNTFQETQYF
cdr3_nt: TGTGCCGCCCGGCGGAACACCTTCCAAGAGACCCAGTACTTC

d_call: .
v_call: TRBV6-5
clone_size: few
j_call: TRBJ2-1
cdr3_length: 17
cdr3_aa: CASSLAASLSSYNEQFF
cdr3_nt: TGTGCCAGCAGTTTAGCGGCCAGCTTATCCTCCTACAATGAGCAGTTCTTC

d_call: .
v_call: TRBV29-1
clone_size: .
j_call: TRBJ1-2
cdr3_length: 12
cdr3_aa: CSVNYESYGYTF
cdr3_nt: TGCAGCGTTAACTACGAAAGCTATGGCTACACCTTC

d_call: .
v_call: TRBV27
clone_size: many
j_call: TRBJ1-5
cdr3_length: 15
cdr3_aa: CASSSQGLGNQPQHF
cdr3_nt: TGTGCCAGCAGTTCTCAGGGCTTGGGCAATCAGCCCCAGCATTTT

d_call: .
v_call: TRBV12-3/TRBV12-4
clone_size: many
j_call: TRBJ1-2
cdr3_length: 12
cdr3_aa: CASSYIGYGYTF
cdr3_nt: TGTGCCAGCAGTTACATAGGCTATGGCTACACCTTC

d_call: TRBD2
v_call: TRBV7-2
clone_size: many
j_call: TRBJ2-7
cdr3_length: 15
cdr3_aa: CASRETSGRSYEQYF
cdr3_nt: TGTGCCAGCAGGGAGACTAGCGGGAGGTCCTACGAGCAGTACTTC

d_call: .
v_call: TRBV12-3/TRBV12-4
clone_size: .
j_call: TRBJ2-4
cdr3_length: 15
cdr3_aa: CASSLTSGRGNIQYF
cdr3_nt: TGTGCCAGCAGCTTAACCTCCGGACGGGGAAACATTCAGTACTTC

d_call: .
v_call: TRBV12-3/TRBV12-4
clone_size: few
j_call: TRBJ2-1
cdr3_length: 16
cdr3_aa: CASSPPAAGLYNEQFF
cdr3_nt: TGTGCCAGCAGTCCTCCCGCGGCGGGCCTCTACAATGAGCAGTTCTTC

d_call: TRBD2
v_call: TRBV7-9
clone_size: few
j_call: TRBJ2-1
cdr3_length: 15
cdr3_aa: CASSLAGLDDNEQFF
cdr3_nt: TGTGCCAGCAGCTTAGCCGGACTAGATGATAATGAGCAGTTCTTC

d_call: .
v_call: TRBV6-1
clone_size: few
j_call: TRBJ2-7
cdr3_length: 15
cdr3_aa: CASSPLSGAFYEQYF
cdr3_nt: TGTGCCAGCAGTCCCCTCTCGGGGGCCTTCTACGAGCAGTACTTC